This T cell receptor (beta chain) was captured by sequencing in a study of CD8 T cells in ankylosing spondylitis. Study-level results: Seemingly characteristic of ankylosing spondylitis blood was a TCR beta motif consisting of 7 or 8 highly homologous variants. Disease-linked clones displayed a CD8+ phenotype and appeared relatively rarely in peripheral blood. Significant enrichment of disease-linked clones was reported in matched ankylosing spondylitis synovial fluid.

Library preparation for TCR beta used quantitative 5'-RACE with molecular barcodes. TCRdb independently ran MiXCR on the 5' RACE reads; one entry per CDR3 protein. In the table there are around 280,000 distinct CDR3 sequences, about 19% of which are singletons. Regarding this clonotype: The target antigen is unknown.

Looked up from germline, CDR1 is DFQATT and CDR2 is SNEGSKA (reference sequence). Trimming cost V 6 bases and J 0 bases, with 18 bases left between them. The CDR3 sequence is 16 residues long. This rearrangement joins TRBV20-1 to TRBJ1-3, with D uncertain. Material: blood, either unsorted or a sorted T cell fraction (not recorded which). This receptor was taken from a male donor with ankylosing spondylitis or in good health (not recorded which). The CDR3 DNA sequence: TGCAGTGCACCCGCCATGCGAGGGAGCTCTGGAAACACCATATATTTT. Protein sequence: CSAPAMRGSSGNTIYF.